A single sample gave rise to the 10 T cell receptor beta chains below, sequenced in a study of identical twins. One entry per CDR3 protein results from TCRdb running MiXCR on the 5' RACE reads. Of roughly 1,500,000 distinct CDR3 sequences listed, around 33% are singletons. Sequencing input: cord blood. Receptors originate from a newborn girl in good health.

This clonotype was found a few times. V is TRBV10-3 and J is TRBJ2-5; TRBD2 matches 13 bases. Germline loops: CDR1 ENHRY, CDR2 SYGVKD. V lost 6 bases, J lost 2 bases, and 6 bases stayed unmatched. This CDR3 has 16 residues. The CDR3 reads CAIRGGLAGIQETQYF. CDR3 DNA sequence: TGTGCCATCAGGGGGGGACTAGCGGGAATTCAAGAGACCCAGTACTTC.

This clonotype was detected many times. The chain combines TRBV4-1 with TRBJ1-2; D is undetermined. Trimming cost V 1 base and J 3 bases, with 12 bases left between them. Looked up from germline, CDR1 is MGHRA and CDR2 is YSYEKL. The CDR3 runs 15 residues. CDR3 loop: CASSQGPVTYYGYTF. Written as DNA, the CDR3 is TGCGCCAGCAGCCAAGGTCCCGTTACATACTATGGCTACACCTTC.

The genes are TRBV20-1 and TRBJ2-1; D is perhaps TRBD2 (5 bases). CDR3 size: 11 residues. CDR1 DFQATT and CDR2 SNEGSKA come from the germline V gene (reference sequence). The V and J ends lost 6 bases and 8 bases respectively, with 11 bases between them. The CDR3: CSAILDYEQFF. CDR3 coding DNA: TGCAGTGCGATACTAGATTATGAGCAGTTCTTC.

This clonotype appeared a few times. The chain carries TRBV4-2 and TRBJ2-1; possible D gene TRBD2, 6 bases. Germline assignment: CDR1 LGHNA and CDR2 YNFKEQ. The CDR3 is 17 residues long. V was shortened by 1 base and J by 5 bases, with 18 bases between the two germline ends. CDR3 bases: TGTGCCAGCAGCCAAGTGACTAGGACTAAAGGCGACAATGAGCAGTTCTTC. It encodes CASSQVTRTKGDNEQFF.

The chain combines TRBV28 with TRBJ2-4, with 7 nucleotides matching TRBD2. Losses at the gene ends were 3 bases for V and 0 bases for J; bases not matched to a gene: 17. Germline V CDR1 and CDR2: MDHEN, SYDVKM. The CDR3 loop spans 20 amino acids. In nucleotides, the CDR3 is TGTGCCAGCAGTTTTATCCCTATTTTGACTAGCCCAGTAGCCAAAAACATTCAGTACTTC. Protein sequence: CASSFIPILTSPVAKNIQYF.

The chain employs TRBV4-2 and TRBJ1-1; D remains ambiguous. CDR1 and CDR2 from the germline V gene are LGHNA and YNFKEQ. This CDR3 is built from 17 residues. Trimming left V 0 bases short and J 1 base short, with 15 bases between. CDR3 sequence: CASSQDRPRRRNTEAFF. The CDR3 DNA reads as TGTGCCAGCAGCCAAGATCGTCCGAGACGGCGGAACACTGAAGCTTTCTTT.

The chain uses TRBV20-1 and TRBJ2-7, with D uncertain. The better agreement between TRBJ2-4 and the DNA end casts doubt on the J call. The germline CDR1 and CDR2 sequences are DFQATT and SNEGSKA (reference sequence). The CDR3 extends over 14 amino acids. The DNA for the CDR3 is TGCAGTGCTAGAGTCCCTCTCGGGCGAGGCATTCAGTACTTC. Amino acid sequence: CSARVPLGRGIQYF.

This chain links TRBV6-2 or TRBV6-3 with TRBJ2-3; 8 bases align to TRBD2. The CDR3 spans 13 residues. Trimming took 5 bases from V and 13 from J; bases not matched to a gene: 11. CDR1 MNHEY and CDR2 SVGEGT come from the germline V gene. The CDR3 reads CASSHPPAGVEYF. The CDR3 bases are TGTGCCAGCAGTCATCCCCCAGCGGGAGTGGAGTATTTT.

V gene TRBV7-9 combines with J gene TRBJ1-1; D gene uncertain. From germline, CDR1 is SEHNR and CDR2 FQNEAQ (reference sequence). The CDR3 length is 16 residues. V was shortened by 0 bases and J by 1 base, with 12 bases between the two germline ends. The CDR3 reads CASSLALTPWNTEAFF. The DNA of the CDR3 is TGTGCCAGCAGCTTAGCGCTGACACCCTGGAACACTGAAGCTTTCTTT.

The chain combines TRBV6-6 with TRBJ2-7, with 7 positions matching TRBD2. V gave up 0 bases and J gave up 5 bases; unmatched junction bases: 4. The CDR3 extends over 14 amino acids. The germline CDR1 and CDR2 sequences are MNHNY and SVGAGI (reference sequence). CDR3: CASSYSPGGNEQYF. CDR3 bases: TGTGCCAGCAGTTACTCCCCGGGAGGCAACGAGCAGTACTTC.